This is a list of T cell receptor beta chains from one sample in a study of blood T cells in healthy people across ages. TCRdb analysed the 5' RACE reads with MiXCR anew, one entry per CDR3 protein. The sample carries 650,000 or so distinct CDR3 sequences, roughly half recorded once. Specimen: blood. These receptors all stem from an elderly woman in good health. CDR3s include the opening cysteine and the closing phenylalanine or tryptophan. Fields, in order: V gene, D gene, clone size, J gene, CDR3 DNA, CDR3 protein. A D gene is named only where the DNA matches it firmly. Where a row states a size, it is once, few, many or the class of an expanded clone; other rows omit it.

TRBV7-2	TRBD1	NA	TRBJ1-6	TGTGCCAGCAGCTCCGGGACAGGGGGAACCTATAATTCACCCCTCCACTTT	CASSSGTGGTYNSPLHF
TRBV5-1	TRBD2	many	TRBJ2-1	TGCGCCAGCAGCTTAACTAGCGGAACTTACAATGAGCAGTTCTTC	CASSLTSGTYNEQFF
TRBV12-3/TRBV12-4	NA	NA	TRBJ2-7	TGTGCCAGCAGTACTGCCGGACAGATTTACGAGCAGTACTTC	CASSTAGQIYEQYF
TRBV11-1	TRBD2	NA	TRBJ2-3	TGTGCCAGCAGCTTAGCGCCTAGCGGGGGGGTTAGGGATACGCAGTATTTT	CASSLAPSGGVRDTQYF
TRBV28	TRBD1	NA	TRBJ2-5	TGTGCCAGCAGTCCCCGGACAGGGCGGTCGGCAGAGACCCAGTACTTC	CASSPRTGRSAETQYF
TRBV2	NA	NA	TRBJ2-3	TGTGCCAGCATCCAGGGGTCCGGCACAGATACGCAGTATTTT	CASIQGSGTDTQYF
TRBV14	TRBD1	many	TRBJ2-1	TGTGCCAGCAACCTCCGGGGACAGGGCCCTAACAATGAGCAGTTCTTC	CASNLRGQGPNNEQFF
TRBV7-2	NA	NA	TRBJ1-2	TGTGCCAGCAGCTTAAACCCTGTCTACTATGGCTACACCTTC	CASSLNPVYYGYTF
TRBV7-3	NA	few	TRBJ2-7	TGTGCCAACAGCCTTGGGCCGCTTTCTCTCTACGAGCAGTACTTC	CANSLGPLSLYEQYF
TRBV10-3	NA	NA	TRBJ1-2	TGTGCCATCAGTGCCTCCTTGGTCCCGGACGGCTATGGCTACACCTTC	CAISASLVPDGYGYTF
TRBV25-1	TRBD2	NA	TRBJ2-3	TGTGCCAGCAGTGCACTAGCGGGAGGCACAGATACGCAGTATTTT	CASSALAGGTDTQYF
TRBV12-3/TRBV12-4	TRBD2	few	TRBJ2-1	TGTGCCAGCAGTACCGGACTAGCGGGATATGAGCAGTTCTTC	CASSTGLAGYEQFF
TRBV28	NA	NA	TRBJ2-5	TGTGCCAGCAGTAGCCGCGGCAGGGGATGGGAGACCCAGTACTTC	CASSSRGRGWETQYF
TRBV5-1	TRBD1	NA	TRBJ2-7	TGCGCCAGCGGGACAGGGGAGTCCTACGAGCAGTACTTC	CASGTGESYEQYF
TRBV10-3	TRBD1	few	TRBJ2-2	TGTGCCATCAGCCGACCCCCGGACAGGGGGCTTACCACCGGGGAGCTGTTTTTT	CAISRPPDRGLTTGELFF
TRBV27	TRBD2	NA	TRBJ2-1	TGTGCCAGCAGTGGACTAGCGGGGGTTTTCAATGAGCAGTTCTTC	CASSGLAGVFNEQFF
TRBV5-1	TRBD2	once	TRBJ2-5	TGCGCCAGCAAGGGACTAGCGGGTTCCAGTGTCTACAATGAGCAGTACTTC	CASKGLAGSSVYNEQYF
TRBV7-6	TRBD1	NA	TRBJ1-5	TGTGCCAGCAGCTTAGCGACGGGGACAGGAGGTAGTCAGCCCCAGCATTTT	CASSLATGTGGSQPQHF
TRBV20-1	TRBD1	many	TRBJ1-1	TGCAGTGCTAGGGCTCGGACAGGGGCCATGAACACTGAAGCTTTCTTT	CSARARTGAMNTEAFF
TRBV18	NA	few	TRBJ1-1	TGTGCCAGCTCCCCCGTTTCAGGCCCTGAAGCTTTCTTT	CASSPVSGPEAFF
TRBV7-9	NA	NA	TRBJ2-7	TGTGCCAGCAGCTTGGGGGGACAAAACCCCGAGCAGTACTTC	CASSLGGQNPEQYF
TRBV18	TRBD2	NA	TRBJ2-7	TGTGCCAGCTCAGGACTAGCGGGGAATTCCTACGAGCAGTACTTC	CASSGLAGNSYEQYF
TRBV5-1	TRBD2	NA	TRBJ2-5	TGCGCCAGCAGCTTGTATGGGACTAGCGGGGTAGCGACCCAGTACTTC	CASSLYGTSGVATQYF
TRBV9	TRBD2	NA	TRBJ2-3	TGTGCCAGCAGCGTCAGACTAGCGGGGGGCGCAGATACGCAGTATTTT	CASSVRLAGGADTQYF
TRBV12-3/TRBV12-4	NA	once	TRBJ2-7	TGTGCCAGCAGTCGAACCGGGTACTCCTACAATGAGCAGTACTTC	CASSRTGYSYNEQYF
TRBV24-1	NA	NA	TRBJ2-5	TGTGCCACCAGTGATTTTCGTCAGTCTAAGGACGAGCGGTACTTC	CATSDFRQSKDERYF
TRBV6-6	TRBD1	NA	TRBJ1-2	TGTGCCAGCAGGTACGGACAGGGGAACTACGGCTACACCTTC	CASRYGQGNYGYTF
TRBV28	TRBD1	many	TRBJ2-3	TGTGCCAGCAGTTTCCCCCAGGGGGACAGGGTGACAGATACGCAGTATTTT	CASSFPQGDRVTDTQYF
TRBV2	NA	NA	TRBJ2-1	TGTGCCAGCAACCAATACAATGAGCAGTTCTTC	CASNQYNEQFF